This entry lists 21 T cell receptor beta chains sequenced from one sample in a study of regulatory T cells in long-lasting Graves disease (dated by TCRdb to about 2021). Library prep was done by multiplex PCR. The sequencer was an Illumina HiSeq 4000. iRepertoire HTBI primers and Arm-PCR amplification of CDR3 regions were used to construct TCR beta libraries. TCRdb reanalyzed the raw reads on its own, using fastp at Q25 for trimming and MiXCR for clone calling, and kept in-frame beta chains. Under each unique CDR3 protein, matching rows form one entry showing the most common genes and DNA. The sample table holds 500,000 to 700,000 distinct CDR3 sequences, of which 16% were seen once. 18% of the sample is held by the ten biggest clonotypes. The time point label of this sample denotes: newly diagnosed GD, antithyroid drugs for less than 3 months. For both TCR sequencing and RNA sequencing, RNA was extracted from PBMCs in TRIzol.

A further study also used this sample, focusing on T cells in Graves' hyperthyroidism and ophthalmopathy.

This specimen consisted of peripheral blood mononuclear cells (PBMCs), obtained at new diagnosis, from a patient treated with antithyroid drugs. Source of these receptors: a woman aged 25 to 45 with Graves disease. Donor details come from another sample of the same person, matched by shared clones.

The chain combines TRBV15 with TRBJ2-7, with a weak D call TRBD2 (6 bases). The CDR3 has 16 amino acids. Per germline, CDR1 LNHNV and CDR2 YYDKDF (reference sequence). Trimming cost V 1 base and J 7 bases, with 20 bases left between them. Here the CDR3 DNA reads TGTGCCACCAGCAGAGGATGGGGCGGGACTTCCCGGGAGCAGTACTTC. Translated, it gives CATSRGWGGTSREQYF. Full variable domain (rest looked up from reference TRBV15 and TRBJ2-7): DAMVIQNPRYQVTQFGKPVTLSCSQTLNHNVMYWYQQKSSQAPKLLFHYYDKDFNNEADTPDNFQSRRPNTSFCFLDIRSPGLGDTAMYLCATSRGWGGTSREQYFGPGTRLTVT.

The rearrangement uses TRBV5-1 and TRBJ2-1; D ambiguous. Germline values: CDR1 SGHRS, CDR2 YFSETQ. Trimming removed 4 bases from V and 0 bases from J, with 14 bases in between. The CDR3 spans 16 residues. The CDR3 is CASSVRSDISYNEQFF. CDR3 DNA: TGCGCCAGCAGCGTTCGATCGGATATCTCCTACAATGAGCAGTTCTTC.

The chain joins TRBV6-5 to TRBJ1-2; weak D call: TRBD1 (6 bases). The V and J ends lost 0 bases and 5 bases respectively, with 13 bases between them. Germline V gene lookup returns CDR1 MNHEY and CDR2 SVGAGI. The CDR3 length is 15 residues. The CDR3: CASSYSPGAGYGYTF. Written as DNA, the CDR3 is TGTGCCAGCAGTTACTCACCGGGGGCAGGGTATGGCTACACCTTC.

The sample holds a few counts of this clonotype. The gene calls are TRBV29-1 and TRBJ1-5; a weak D match, TRBD1 (5 bases). In germline, CDR1 is SQVTM, CDR2 ANQGSEA. Trimming cost V 0 bases and J 4 bases, with 16 bases left between them. The CDR3 contains 16 residues. The CDR3 region is CSVEDRGGTQNQPQHF. In nucleotides, the CDR3 is TGCAGCGTTGAAGATAGGGGCGGAACCCAAAATCAGCCCCAGCATTTT. Combining the CDR3 with reference TRBV29-1 and TRBJ1-5 gives the whole variable domain SAVISQKPSRDICQRGTSLTIQCQVDSQVTMMFWYRQQPGQSLTLIATANQGSEATYESGFVIDKFPISRPNLTFSTLTVSNMSPEDSSIYLCSVEDRGGTQNQPQHFGDGTRLSIL.

This clonotype came up a few times. The chain combines TRBV20-1 with TRBJ2-5, with 11 bases fitting TRBD2. CDR3 length equals 15 residues. Unmatched junction bases numbered 5, after V lost 0 bases and J lost 5 bases. Germline V lookup: CDR1 DFQATT, CDR2 SNEGSKA (reference sequence). CDR3 region: CSARDVAGGRETQYF. DNA of the CDR3: TGCAGTGCTAGAGATGTAGCGGGAGGGCGGGAGACCCAGTACTTC.

This clonotype was seen at least ten times. V usage is TRBV28 and J usage is TRBJ2-7; D may correspond to TRBD1 or TRBD2 (5 bases each). Trimming stripped 3 bases from V and 2 bases from J, with 20 bases between. The germline V gene encodes CDR1 MDHEN and CDR2 SYDVKM. This CDR3 has 17 amino acids. CDR3 DNA sequence: TGTGCCAGCAGTTTCCCCTTGTCCGGGGCGACTACCTACGAGCAGTACTTC. Encoded protein: CASSFPLSGATTYEQYF.

This clonotype appeared many times. The chain is built from TRBV7-8 and TRBJ2-7; D call uncertain. The CDR3 is made up of 14 amino acids. The germline V and J ends were trimmed by 1 base and 0 bases, with 7 bases remaining between them. Per germline, CDR1 SGHVS and CDR2 FQNEAQ. CDR3 sequence reads: CASSLDWSSYEQYF. The CDR3 coding sequence is TGTGCCAGCAGCTTAGACTGGAGCTCCTACGAGCAGTACTTC.

There are a few counts of this clonotype. The chain combines TRBV27 with TRBJ2-6; D uncertain. The CDR3 is 17 amino acids. Germline CDR1 MNHEY, CDR2 SMNVEV (reference sequence). V was pared by 8 bases and J by 2 bases, with 19 bases between. The CDR3 reads CASSPARKPPGANVLTF. The DNA of the CDR3 is TGTGCCAGCTCACCAGCGAGGAAGCCGCCTGGGGCCAACGTCCTGACTTTC.

This clonotype was picked up a small number of times. The rearrangement uses TRBV30 and TRBJ2-3; 15 positions match TRBD2. Germline CDR1 reads GTSNPN; CDR2 reads SVGIG (reference sequence). This CDR3 is 16 amino acids long. The V gene end was trimmed by 3 bases and the J gene end by 4 bases; junction bases not matched to a gene: 5. CDR3 in amino acids: CAWSPGLAGGPDTQYF. In DNA, the CDR3 is TGTGCCTGGAGCCCCGGACTAGCGGGAGGGCCAGATACGCAGTATTTT.

The chain combines TRBV10-3 with TRBJ2-6; the D gene is possibly TRBD1 (5 bases). The CDR3 consists of 16 residues. The germline gives CDR1 ENHRY, CDR2 SYGVKD. Trimming shortened V by 8 bases and J by 1 base, and 15 bases separated the two germline ends. The CDR3 is CAIQPTPGSGANVLTF. The CDR3 nucleotides are TGTGCCATCCAACCTACTCCAGGGTCTGGGGCCAACGTCCTGACTTTC.

This CDR3 is CASSRTSGGPYNEQFF. The CDR3 nucleotides read TGTGCCAGCTCGCGCACAAGCGGTGGACCATACAATGAGCAGTTCTTC. This chain joins TRBV18 and TRBJ2-1, with D possibly TRBD2 on 5 matching bases. Germline values: CDR1 KGHSH, CDR2 LQKENI. The CDR3 has 16 residues. With 6 bases removed from V and 4 bases from J, the gap between germline ends came to 19 bases.

This clonotype was found a few times. The rearrangement joins TRBV7-9 to TRBJ2-1; the D call may be TRBD1 or TRBD2 (6 bases each). V lost 3 bases and J 6 bases, leaving 33 bases between the germline ends. Germline CDR1 reads SEHNR; CDR2 reads FQNEAQ (reference sequence). This CDR3 comprises 21 residues. This CDR3 is CASSFSWGTGAAKKEGNEQFF. The CDR3, as DNA: TGTGCCAGCAGCTTTAGCTGGGGGACGGGGGCAGCTAAAAAGGAGGGCAATGAGCAGTTCTTC.

The chain is built from TRBV20-1 and TRBJ2-1; a weak D match, TRBD1 (5 bases). There are 16 residues in the CDR3. V shed 0 bases and J shed 5 bases, with 17 bases lying between them. Per the germline V gene, CDR1 is DFQATT and CDR2 is SNEGSKA (reference sequence). Here the CDR3 reads CSARDPQGKSNNEQFF. The CDR3 bases are TGCAGTGCTAGAGATCCCCAGGGCAAATCAAACAATGAGCAGTTCTTC.

This clonotype was recorded a few times. The CDR3 protein is CASSEYRSGKKYNEQFF. The CDR3 nucleotides are TGTGCCAGCAGTGAATATAGGAGCGGGAAGAAATACAATGAGCAGTTCTTC. The V and J genes are TRBV25-1 and TRBJ2-1, with 7 bases identical to TRBD2. Germline values: CDR1 MGHDK, CDR2 SYGVNS. The CDR3 has 17 residues. The J segment lost 4 bases and the V segment lost 0 bases, leaving 9 bases of the junction unmatched.

The chain employs TRBV30 and TRBJ2-5; tentative D call: TRBD2 (5 bases). CDR3 length: 15 residues. The V gene lost 3 bases and the J gene lost 5 bases, with 19 bases spanning the gap. Germline V gene lookup returns CDR1 GTSNPN and CDR2 SVGIG (reference sequence). CDR3 protein: CAWSPPRVGDETQYF. The CDR3 nucleotides are TGTGCCTGGAGCCCCCCGAGAGTGGGAGACGAGACCCAGTACTTC. The full variable domain, rest sourced from reference TRBV30 and TRBJ2-5, is SQTIHQWPATLVQPVGSPLSLECTVEGTSNPNLYWYRQAAGRGLQLLFYSVGIGQISSEVPQNLSASRPQDRQFILSSKKLLLSDSGFYLCAWSPPRVGDETQYFGPGTRLLVL.

Ten or more counts support this clonotype. The junction departs from germline at one end; a sequencing error may be responsible. The chain recombines TRBV5-1 with TRBJ1-4, with a tentative D call TRBD1 (5 bases). This CDR3 is built from 13 residues. CDR1 is SGHRS, CDR2 YFSETQ, per germline. In DNA form, the CDR3 reads TGTGCCAGCAGCTTGTCCGGGGACGAAAAACTGTTTTTT. It yields the protein CASSLSGDEKLFF.

This clonotype showed up many times. The chain links TRBV6-1 to TRBJ2-1, with unresolved D. The CDR3 is 15 amino acids. Germline assignment: CDR1 MNHNS and CDR2 SASEGT. V lost 0 bases and J 7 bases, leaving 13 bases between the germline ends. The CDR3 loop is CASSEAVHRRNEQFF. The DNA for the CDR3 is TGTGCCAGCAGTGAAGCGGTCCACAGACGTAATGAGCAGTTCTTC.

A word on this clonotype: One junction end does not reproduce the germline sequence, and a read error may be involved. J is TRBJ2-7 and V is TRBV5-1; D is unclear. CDR1 and CDR2 from the germline V gene are SGHRS and YFSETQ. The CDR3 runs 12 residues. The CDR3 sequence is CASSLAGYGQYF. The CDR3 DNA reads TGCGCCAGCAGCTTGGCCGGCTACGGGCAGTACTTC.

The DNA for the CDR3 is TGCAGTGCTAGCTATAGCGGCTTCGCAGATACGCAGTATTTT. Translating gives CSASYSGFADTQYF. V usage is TRBV20-1 and J usage is TRBJ2-3; D may be TRBD2 (6 bases). V lost 3 bases to trimming and J lost 4 bases, with 14 bases between them. Looked up from germline, CDR1 is DFQATT and CDR2 is SNEGSKA (reference sequence). The CDR3 is made up of 14 amino acids.

This clonotype has at least ten counts. The chain joins TRBV7-8 to TRBJ2-2; D gene unclear. Trimming removed 9 bases from V and 2 bases from J, with 19 bases in between. The CDR3 covers 16 residues. CDR1 SGHVS and CDR2 FQNEAQ come from the germline V gene. The DNA of the CDR3 is TGTGCCAGTTTAATTCGGAACTTGGCTAACACCGGGGAGCTGTTTTTT. Amino acid sequence: CASLIRNLANTGELFF. The full variable domain, completed using reference TRBV7-8 and TRBJ2-2, is GAGVSQSPRYKVAKRGQDVALRCDPISGHVSLFWYQQALGQGPEFLTYFQNEAQLDKSGLPSDRFFAERPEGSVSTLKIQRTQQEDSAVYLCASLIRNLANTGELFFGEGSRLTVL.

The V call is TRBV10-3, the J call TRBJ2-5; D gene unclear. Trimming left V 9 bases short and J 2 bases short, with 10 bases between. This CDR3 has 12 amino acids. The germline CDR1 and CDR2 sequences are ENHRY and SYGVKD. CDR3 sequence: CAIRQAQETQYF. In DNA form, the CDR3 reads TGTGCCATTAGACAAGCTCAAGAGACCCAGTACTTC.